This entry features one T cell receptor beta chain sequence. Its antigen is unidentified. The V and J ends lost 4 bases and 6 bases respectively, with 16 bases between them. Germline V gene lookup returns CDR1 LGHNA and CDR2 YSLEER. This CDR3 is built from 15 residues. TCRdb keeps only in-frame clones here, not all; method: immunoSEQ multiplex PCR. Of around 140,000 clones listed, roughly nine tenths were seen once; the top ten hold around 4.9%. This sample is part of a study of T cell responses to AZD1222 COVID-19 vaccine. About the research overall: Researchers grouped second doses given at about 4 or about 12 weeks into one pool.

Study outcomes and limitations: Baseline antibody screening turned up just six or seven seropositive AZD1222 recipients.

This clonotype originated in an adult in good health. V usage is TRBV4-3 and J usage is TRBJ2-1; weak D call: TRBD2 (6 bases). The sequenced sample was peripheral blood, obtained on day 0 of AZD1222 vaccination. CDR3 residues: CASSLLKTSFNEQFF. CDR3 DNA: TGCGCCAGCAGCCTATTAAAGACTAGTTTCAATGAGCAGTTCTTC.